These 4 T cell receptor beta chains originate from one sample sequenced in a study of control samples from healthy donors and cancer patients. TCRdb's table, derived via immunoSEQ multiplex PCR, lists solely in-frame clones and lacks some. This table has roughly 450,000 clones, 90% appearing once. Sequenced sample: PBMCs. The receptors here all came from a man between 35 and 55 years old with head and neck cancer.

This clone was seen more than once but under ten times. The rearrangement joins TRBV5-1 to TRBJ2-2, with D tentatively TRBD1 or TRBD2 (6 bases each). Trimming pared 4 bases from V and 3 bases from J, leaving 16 bases between. This CDR3 contains 16 residues. Germline CDR1 SGHRS, CDR2 YFSETQ. The CDR3 reads CASSPGALSDTGELFF. CDR3 DNA sequence: TGCGCCAGCAGCCCGGGGGCTCTTTCGGACACCGGGGAGCTGTTTTTT.

In its sample, this clone was seen once. The chain employs TRBV30 and TRBJ2-1; 13 positions agree with TRBD2. This CDR3 has 17 residues. The junction had 10 bases not matched to a gene; V was cut back by 2 bases and J by 6 bases. Germline V gene data show CDR1 as GTSNPN and CDR2 as SVGIG (reference sequence). The chain's CDR3 is CAWSRTTGTSGTNEQFF. As DNA, the CDR3 is TGTGCCTGGAGTCGAACCACCGGGACTAGCGGGACCAATGAGCAGTTCTTC.

This chain joins TRBV10-3 and TRBJ1-1; D unresolved. Germline CDR1 is ENHRY and CDR2 is SYGVKD. The V gene lost 7 bases and the J gene lost 3 bases, with 12 bases spanning the gap. This CDR3 spans 13 amino acids. CDR3 residues: CAIKRVGDTEAFF. The CDR3 nucleotides read TGTGCCATCAAAAGGGTTGGGGACACTGAAGCTTTCTTT.

The chain couples TRBV18 to TRBJ2-1; TRBD2 is a possible D gene (5 bases). Trimming removed 3 bases at V and 6 bases at J, with 18 bases between. Germline values: CDR1 KGHSH, CDR2 LQKENI. This CDR3 comprises 16 residues. The CDR3 sequence: CASSPPLVTRFNEQFF. CDR3 in DNA: TGTGCCAGCTCACCTCCCCTGGTCACTAGGTTCAATGAGCAGTTCTTC.